One and the same sample provided the 9 T cell receptor beta chains below, sequenced in a study of technical replicates of blood from a handful of donors. Using immunoSEQ multiplex PCR, the repertoire was profiled, and TCRdb retains in-frame clones only, with some absent. In the table there are 65,000 to 85,000 clones, around 96% of which are singletons. Sequencing was done on a sample of T cells isolated from PBMCs. The receptors here all came from a human donor in good health.

The genes are TRBV2 and TRBJ2-5, with 7 nucleotides matching TRBD1. The length of the CDR3 is 13 residues. CDR1 and CDR2 (germline): SNHLY, FYNNEI. V trimming: 8 bases; J trimming: 1 base; junction bases outside the gene matches: 4. The CDR3 sequence: CASRTGLQETQYF. The DNA for the CDR3 is TGTGCCAGCCGGACAGGCCTCCAAGAGACCCAGTACTTC.

This clone was observed once. The V call is TRBV7-6, the J call TRBJ2-3; unclear D gene. In germline, CDR1 is SGHVS, CDR2 FNYEAQ. The V end was cut by 3 bases, the J end by 1 base, with 2 bases between. The CDR3 contains 12 residues. CDR3 residues: CASSFGTDTQYF. Written as DNA, the CDR3 is TGTGCCAGCAGCTTCGGCACAGATACGCAGTATTTT.

The chain has TRBV7-2 and TRBJ1-1; D not certain. Germline values: CDR1 SGHTA, CDR2 FQGNSA. The CDR3 is 14 amino acids. The V gene lost 1 base and the J gene lost 4 bases, with 10 bases spanning the gap. This CDR3 is CASSLDLGSTEAFF. The CDR3 coding sequence is TGTGCCAGCAGCTTAGACCTGGGGAGCACTGAAGCTTTCTTT.

The rearrangement uses TRBV19 and TRBJ1-2, with no clear D. The CDR3 spans 9 residues. Deletions cut 10 bases from V and 8 bases from J, with 8 bases between. Looked up from germline, CDR1 is LNHDA and CDR2 is SQIVND (reference sequence). DNA for the CDR3: TGTGCCACAAGCGCGGGCTACACCTTC. It specifies CATSAGYTF.

CDR3 DNA: TGTGCCAGCAGTCTACAGACACGTGGCTACACCTTC. Protein sequence: CASSLQTRGYTF. The V gene is TRBV28, the J gene TRBJ1-2; D is uncertain. This CDR3 comprises 12 residues. Trimming pared 5 bases from V and 7 bases from J, leaving 11 bases between. From germline, CDR1 is MDHEN and CDR2 SYDVKM.

There are a few counts of this clone. V usage is TRBV10-1 and J usage is TRBJ2-7; 9 nucleotides agree with TRBD2. V lost 3 bases and J lost 2; bases outside the gene matches: 2. CDR1 WNHNN and CDR2 SYGVQD come from the germline V gene (reference sequence). The CDR3 loop spans 14 amino acids. CDR3 residues: CASSDSGGAYEQYF. CDR3 in DNA: TGCGCCAGCAGTGATAGCGGGGGTGCCTACGAGCAGTACTTC.

V gene TRBV7-9 combines with J gene TRBJ2-3; D is perhaps TRBD2 (6 bases). Trimming took off 1 base at V and 8 bases at J, with 10 bases between the two ends. The CDR3 length is 13 residues. Germline values: CDR1 SEHNR, CDR2 FQNEAQ (reference sequence). CDR3 sequence reads: CASSLVLGGTQYF. Here the CDR3 DNA reads TGTGCCAGCAGCTTAGTTCTGGGAGGTACGCAGTATTTT. Variable domain in full (rest from reference TRBV7-9 and TRBJ2-3): DTGVSQNPRHKITKRGQNVTFRCDPISEHNRLYWYRQTLGQGPEFLTYFQNEAQLEKSRLLSDRFSAERPKGSFSTLEIQRTEQGDSAMYLCASSLVLGGTQYFGPGTRLTVL.

The chain is built from TRBV28 and TRBJ2-3, with 8 nucleotides matching TRBD2. Germline V gene lookup returns CDR1 MDHEN and CDR2 SYDVKM. With V trimmed by 6 bases and J by 5 bases, 16 bases remained unmatched. The length of the CDR3 is 17 residues. The CDR3 region has the DNA TGTGCCAGCAGCTTGGCGGGGGGCCCTTTGCAGGAAGATACGCAGTATTTT. Its translation is CASSLAGGPLQEDTQYF.

The J gene is TRBJ2-1, the V gene TRBV11-3, with 9 bases identical to TRBD2. The J segment lost 7 bases and the V segment lost 5 bases, leaving 9 bases of the junction unmatched. Germline CDR1 and CDR2: SGHNT and YENEEA. This CDR3 has 15 residues. The DNA of the CDR3 is TGTGCCAGCAGCAGCCCCGGGACTAGCTATAATGAGCAGTTCTTC. Protein product: CASSSPGTSYNEQFF.